Described below is a single T cell receptor (beta chain) sequence and its context. No antigen is known for it. The sample originates from a study of OX40 agonist ivuxolimab in advanced cancers. General study results and limits: Expansion of clones was among the lowest in partial responders at 0.1-3.0 mg/kg. At 0.1 to 3.0 mg/kg, clonal expansion of CD4+ and CD8+ blood T cells had occurred by week 6.

TCRdb's copy holds only in-frame clones and misses some; the assay was immunoSEQ multiplex PCR. The sample includes over 85,000 clones, over 85% of them seen just once. This CDR3 contains 14 residues. Trimming took off 2 bases at V and 3 bases at J, with 8 bases between the two ends. Germline V gives CDR1 MNHNY, CDR2 SVGAGI (reference sequence). Blood samples were obtained at baseline, cycle 4 day 1, and cycle 7 day 1. This material consisted of CD4+ or CD8+ T cells sorted from blood, taken in a trial of the OX40 agonist ivuxolimab. This sequence joins TRBV6-6 and TRBJ1-5; no reliable D call. The origin of this receptor is an adult with an advanced solid tumor such as melanoma, head and neck, liver or kidney cancer. As DNA, the CDR3 is TGTGCCAGCAGTTACCGGGGATTCAATCAGCCCCAGCATTTT. The encoded protein is CASSYRGFNQPQHF.